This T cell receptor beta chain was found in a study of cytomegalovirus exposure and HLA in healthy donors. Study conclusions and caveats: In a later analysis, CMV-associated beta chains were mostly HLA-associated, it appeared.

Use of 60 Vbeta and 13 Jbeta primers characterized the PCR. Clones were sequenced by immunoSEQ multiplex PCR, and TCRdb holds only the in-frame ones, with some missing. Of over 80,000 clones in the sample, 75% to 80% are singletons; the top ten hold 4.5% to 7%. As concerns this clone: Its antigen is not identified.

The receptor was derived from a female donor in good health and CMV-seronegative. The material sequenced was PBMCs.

For the CDR3, the DNA is TGTGCCAGCAGCGTAGGGGGGGGCCCTCGGGGCTACACCTTC. Translated: CASSVGGGPRGYTF. The V gene is TRBV9, the J gene TRBJ1-2; possible D gene TRBD1, 6 bases. Germline V gene sequence: CDR1 SGDLS, CDR2 YYNGEE. The V and J ends lost 0 bases and 8 bases respectively, with 14 bases between them. The CDR3 is made up of 14 amino acids.